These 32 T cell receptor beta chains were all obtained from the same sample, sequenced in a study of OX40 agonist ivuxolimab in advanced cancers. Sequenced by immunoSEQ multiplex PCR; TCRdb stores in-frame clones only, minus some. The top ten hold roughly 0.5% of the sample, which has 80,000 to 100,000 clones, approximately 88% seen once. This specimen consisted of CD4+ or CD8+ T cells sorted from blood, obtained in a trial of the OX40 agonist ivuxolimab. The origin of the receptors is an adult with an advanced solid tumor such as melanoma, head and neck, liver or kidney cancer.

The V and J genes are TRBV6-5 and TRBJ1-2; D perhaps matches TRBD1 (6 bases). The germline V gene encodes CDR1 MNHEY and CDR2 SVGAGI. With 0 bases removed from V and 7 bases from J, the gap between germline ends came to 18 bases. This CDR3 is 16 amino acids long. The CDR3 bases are TGTGCCAGCAGTTACTCGAGAGTTTCCAGGGGAGGTGGCTACACCTTC. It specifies CASSYSRVSRGGGYTF.

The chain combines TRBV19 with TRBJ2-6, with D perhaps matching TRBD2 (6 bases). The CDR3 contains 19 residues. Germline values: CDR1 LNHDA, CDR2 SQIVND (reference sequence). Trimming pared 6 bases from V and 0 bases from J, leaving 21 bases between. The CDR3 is CASRGERANLASGANVLTF. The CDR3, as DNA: TGTGCCAGTAGGGGAGAGCGGGCGAATCTGGCCTCTGGGGCCAACGTCCTGACTTTC.

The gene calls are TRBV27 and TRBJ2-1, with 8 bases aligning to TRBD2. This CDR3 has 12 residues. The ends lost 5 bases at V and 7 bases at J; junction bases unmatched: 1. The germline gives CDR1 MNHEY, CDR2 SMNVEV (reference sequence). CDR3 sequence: CASSPGGNEQFF. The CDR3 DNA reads TGTGCCAGCAGTCCGGGGGGGAATGAGCAGTTCTTC.

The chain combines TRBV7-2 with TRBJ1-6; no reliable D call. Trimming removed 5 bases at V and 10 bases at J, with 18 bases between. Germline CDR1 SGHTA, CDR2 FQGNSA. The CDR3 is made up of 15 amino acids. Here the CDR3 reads CASSRGRNPGSPLHF. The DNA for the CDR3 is TGTGCCAGCAGCCGAGGACGAAATCCAGGCTCACCCCTCCACTTT.

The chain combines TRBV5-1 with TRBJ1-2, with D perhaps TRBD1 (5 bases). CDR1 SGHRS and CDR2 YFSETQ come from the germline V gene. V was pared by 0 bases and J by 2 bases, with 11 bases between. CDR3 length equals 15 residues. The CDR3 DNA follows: TGCGCCAGCAGCTTGGCCGTCTGGGGGAACTATGGCTACACCTTC. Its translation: CASSLAVWGNYGYTF.

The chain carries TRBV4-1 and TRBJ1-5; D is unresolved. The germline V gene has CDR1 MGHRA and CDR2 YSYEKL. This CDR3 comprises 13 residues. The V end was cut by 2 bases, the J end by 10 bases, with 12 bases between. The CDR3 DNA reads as TGCGCCAGCAGCCAAACGTTAACAAGACCCCAGCATTTT. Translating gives CASSQTLTRPQHF.

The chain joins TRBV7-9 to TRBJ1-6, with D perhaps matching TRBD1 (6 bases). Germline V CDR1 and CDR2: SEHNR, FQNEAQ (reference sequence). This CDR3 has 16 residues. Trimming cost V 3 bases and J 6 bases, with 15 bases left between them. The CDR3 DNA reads TGTGCCAGCAGCTTTCCCGGGGGGGCGGGTAATTCACCCCTCCACTTT. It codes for CASSFPGGAGNSPLHF.

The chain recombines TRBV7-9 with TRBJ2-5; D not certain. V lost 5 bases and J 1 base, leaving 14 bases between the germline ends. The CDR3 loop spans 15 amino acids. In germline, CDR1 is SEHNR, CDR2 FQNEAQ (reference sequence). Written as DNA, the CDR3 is TGTGCCAGCAGCCAATGGGCCAGAAGCCAAGAGACCCAGTACTTC. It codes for CASSQWARSQETQYF.

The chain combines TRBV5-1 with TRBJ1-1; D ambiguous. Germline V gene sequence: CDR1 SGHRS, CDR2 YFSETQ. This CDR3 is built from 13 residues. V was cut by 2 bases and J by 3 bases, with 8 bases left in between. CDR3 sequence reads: CASSLSGYTEAFF. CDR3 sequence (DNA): TGCGCCAGCAGCTTATCAGGTTACACTGAAGCTTTCTTT.

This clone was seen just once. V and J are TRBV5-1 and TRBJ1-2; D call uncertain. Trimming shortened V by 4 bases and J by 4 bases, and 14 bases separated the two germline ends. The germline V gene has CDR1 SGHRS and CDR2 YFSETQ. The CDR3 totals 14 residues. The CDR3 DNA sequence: TGCGCCAGCAGCACCCCCCTGAACGGCTATGGCTACACCTTC. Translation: CASSTPLNGYGYTF.

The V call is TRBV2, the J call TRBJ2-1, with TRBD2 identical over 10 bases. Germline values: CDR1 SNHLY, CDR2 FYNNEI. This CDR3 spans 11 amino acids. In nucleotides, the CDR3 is TGTGCAGCGGGGGGGTACGATGAGCAGTTCTTC. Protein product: CAAGGYDEQFF.

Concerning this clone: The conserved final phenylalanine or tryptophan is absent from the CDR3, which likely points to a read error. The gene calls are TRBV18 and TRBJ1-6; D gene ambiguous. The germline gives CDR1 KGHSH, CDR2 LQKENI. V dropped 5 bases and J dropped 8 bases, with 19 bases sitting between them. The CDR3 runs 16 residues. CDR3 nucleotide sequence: TGTGCCAGCTCAGTCCAGACCGACGCCCTGTATTCACCCCTCCACCTT. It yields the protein CASSVQTDALYSPLHL.

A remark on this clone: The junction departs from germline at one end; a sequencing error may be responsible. CDR3 protein: CSVWKFGDSQKTQYF. The CDR3 bases are TGCAGCGTCTGGAAGTTCGGGGACAGCCAAAAGACCCAGTACTTC. The chain is built from TRBV29-1 and TRBJ2-5, with 7 bases identical to TRBD1. The germline V gene has CDR1 SQVTM and CDR2 ANQGSEA. The CDR3 is 15 residues long.

The CDR3 region is CASSLTGDTEAFF. The DNA for the CDR3 is TGTGCCAGCAGCTTGACAGGGGATACTGAAGCTTTCTTT. The rearrangement links TRBV7-8 to TRBJ1-1; 8 bases line up with TRBD1. The CDR3 covers 13 residues. Trimming removed 3 bases from V and 5 bases from J; junction bases left unmatched: 2. The germline gives CDR1 SGHVS, CDR2 FQNEAQ.

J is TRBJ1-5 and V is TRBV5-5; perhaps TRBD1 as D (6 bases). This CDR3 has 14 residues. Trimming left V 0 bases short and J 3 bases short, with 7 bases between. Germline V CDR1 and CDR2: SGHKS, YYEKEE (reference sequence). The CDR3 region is CASSLGTVNQPQHF. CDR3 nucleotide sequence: TGTGCCAGCAGCTTGGGGACAGTCAATCAGCCCCAGCATTTT.

CDR3 region: CASSRDPSGGAGDTQYF. CDR3 in DNA: TGCGCCAGCAGCCGCGACCCTAGCGGGGGGGCCGGGGATACGCAGTATTTT. The V call is TRBV5-1, the J call TRBJ2-3, with 12 bases lining up with TRBD2. Germline CDR1 is SGHRS and CDR2 is YFSETQ. The CDR3 extends over 17 amino acids. V gave up 4 bases and J gave up 6 bases; unmatched junction bases: 12.

In nucleotides, the CDR3 is TGTGCCAGCAGCTCCACAGATACGCAGTATTTT. It translates to CASSSTDTQYF. The chain couples TRBV11-1 to TRBJ2-3; D is ambiguous. Per germline, CDR1 SGHAT and CDR2 FQDESV (reference sequence). The CDR3 spans 11 residues. V was trimmed by 4 bases and J by 2 bases, leaving 1 base between them. The full variable domain, rest sourced from reference TRBV11-1 and TRBJ2-3, is EAEVAQSPRYKITEKSQAVAFWCDPISGHATLYWYRQILGQGPELLVQFQDESVVDDSQLPKDRFSAERLKGVDSTLKIQPAELGDSAMYLCASSSTDTQYFGPGTRLTVL.

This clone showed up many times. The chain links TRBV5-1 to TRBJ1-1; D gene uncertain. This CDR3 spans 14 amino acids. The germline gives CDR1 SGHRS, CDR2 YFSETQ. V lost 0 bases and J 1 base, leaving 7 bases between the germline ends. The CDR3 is CASSLAPPNTEAFF. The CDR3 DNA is TGCGCCAGCAGCTTGGCCCCGCCGAACACTGAAGCTTTCTTT.

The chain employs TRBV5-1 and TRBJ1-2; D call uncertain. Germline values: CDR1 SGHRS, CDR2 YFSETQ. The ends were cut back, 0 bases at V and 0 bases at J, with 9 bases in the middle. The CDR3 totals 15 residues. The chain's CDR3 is CASSLALGSNYGYTF. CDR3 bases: TGCGCCAGCAGCTTGGCCCTTGGCTCTAACTATGGCTACACCTTC.

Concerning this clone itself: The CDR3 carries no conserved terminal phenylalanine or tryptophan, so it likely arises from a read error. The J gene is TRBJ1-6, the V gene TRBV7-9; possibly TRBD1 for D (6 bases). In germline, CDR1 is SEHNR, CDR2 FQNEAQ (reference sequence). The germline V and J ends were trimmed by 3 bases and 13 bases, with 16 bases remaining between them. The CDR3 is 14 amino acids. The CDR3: CASSLHQGGSPLHL. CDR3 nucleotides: TGTGCCAGCAGCTTGCATCAAGGGGGATCGCCCCTCCACCTT.

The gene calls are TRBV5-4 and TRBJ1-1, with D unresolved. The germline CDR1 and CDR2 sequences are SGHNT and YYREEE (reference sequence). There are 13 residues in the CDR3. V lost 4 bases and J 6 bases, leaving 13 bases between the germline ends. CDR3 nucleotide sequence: TGTGCCAGCAGCGGCCAAGGATCCTCTGAAGCTTTCTTT. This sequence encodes CASSGQGSSEAFF.

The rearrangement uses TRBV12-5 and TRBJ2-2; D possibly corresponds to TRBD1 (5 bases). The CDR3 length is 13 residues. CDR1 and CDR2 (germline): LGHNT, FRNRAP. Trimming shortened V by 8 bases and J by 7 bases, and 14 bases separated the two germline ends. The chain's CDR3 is CASCEGVGGELFF. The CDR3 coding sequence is TGTGCTAGTTGTGAAGGGGTTGGCGGGGAGCTGTTTTTT.

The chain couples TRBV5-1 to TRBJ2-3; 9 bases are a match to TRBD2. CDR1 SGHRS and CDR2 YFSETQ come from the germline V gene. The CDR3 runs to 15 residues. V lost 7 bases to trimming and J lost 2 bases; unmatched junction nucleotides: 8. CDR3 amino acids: CASSPAGGLTDTQYF. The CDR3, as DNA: TGCGCCAGCTCCCCTGCGGGGGGGCTCACAGATACGCAGTATTTT. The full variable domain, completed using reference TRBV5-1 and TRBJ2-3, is KAGVTQTPRYLIKTRGQQVTLSCSPISGHRSVSWYQQTPGQGLQFLFEYFSETQRNKGNFPGRFSGRQFSNSRSEMNVSTLELGDSALYLCASSPAGGLTDTQYFGPGTRLTVL.

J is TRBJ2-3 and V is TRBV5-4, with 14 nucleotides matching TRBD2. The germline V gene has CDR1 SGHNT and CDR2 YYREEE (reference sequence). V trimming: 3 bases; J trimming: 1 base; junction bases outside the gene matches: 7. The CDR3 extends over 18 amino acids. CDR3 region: CASSWGLAGVVGTDTQYF. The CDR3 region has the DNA TGTGCCAGCAGCTGGGGACTAGCGGGGGTCGTCGGCACAGATACGCAGTATTTT.

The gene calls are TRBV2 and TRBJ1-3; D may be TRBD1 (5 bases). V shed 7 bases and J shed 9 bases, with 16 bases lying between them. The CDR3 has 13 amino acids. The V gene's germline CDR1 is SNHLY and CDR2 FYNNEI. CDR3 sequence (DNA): TGTGCCAGCAATCCGGGACCGGAGAGCACCATATATTTT. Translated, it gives CASNPGPESTIYF.

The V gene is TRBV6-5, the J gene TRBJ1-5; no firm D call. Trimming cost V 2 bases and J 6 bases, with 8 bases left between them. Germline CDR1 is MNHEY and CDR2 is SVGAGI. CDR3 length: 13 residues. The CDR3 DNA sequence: TGTGCCAGCAGTTACAGCTTCGGTCAGCCCCAGCATTTT. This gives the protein CASSYSFGQPQHF.

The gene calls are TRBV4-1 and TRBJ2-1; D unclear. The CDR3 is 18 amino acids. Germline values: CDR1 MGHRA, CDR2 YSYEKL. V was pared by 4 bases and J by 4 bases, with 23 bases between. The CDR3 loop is CASSRADFLGANYNEQFF. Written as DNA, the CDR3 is TGCGCCAGCAGCCGCGCGGATTTCCTCGGCGCAAATTACAATGAGCAGTTCTTC.

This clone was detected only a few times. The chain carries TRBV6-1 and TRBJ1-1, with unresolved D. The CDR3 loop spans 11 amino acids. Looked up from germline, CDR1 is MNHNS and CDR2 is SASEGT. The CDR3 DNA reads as TGTTCTTCGCAGAGGCACACTGAAGCTTTCTTT. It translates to CSSQRHTEAFF.

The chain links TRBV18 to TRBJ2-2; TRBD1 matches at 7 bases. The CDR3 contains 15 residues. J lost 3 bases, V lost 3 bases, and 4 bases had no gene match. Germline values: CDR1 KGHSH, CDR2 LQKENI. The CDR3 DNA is TGTGCCAGCTCACCCCGACAGGGTCACACCGGGGAGCTGTTTTTT. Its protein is CASSPRQGHTGELFF. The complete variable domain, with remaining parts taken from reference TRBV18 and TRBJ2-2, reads NAGVMQNPRHLVRRRGQEARLRCSPMKGHSHVYWYRQLPEEGLKFMVYLQKENIIDESGMPKERFSAEFPKEGPSILRIQQVVRGDSAAYFCASSPRQGHTGELFFGEGSRLTVL.

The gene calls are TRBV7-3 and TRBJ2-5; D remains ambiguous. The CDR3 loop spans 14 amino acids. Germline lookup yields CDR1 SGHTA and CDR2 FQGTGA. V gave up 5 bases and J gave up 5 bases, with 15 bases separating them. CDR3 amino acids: CASSLAGVAETQYF. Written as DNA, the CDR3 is TGTGCCAGCAGCCTCGCCGGAGTGGCGGAGACCCAGTACTTC.

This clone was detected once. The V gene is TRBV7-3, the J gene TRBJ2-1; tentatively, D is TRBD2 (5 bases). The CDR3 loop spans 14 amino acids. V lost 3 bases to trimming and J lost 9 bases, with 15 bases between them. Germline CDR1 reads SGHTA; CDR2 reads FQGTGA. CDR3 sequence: CASSFGVIRSEQFF. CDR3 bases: TGTGCCAGCAGCTTCGGGGTGATTAGGAGTGAGCAGTTCTTC.

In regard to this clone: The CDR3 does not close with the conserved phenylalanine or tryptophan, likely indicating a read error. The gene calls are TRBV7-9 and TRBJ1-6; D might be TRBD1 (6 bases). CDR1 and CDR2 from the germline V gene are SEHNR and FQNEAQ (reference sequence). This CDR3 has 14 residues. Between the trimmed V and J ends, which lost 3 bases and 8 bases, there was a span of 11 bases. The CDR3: CASSFGTSYSPLHL. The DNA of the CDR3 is TGTGCCAGCAGCTTTGGGACAAGCTATTCACCCCTCCACCTT.